This section outlines one TCR beta chain sequence together with its context. This sample stems from a study of T cell changes during pregnancy in multiple sclerosis. Clones were sequenced by immunoSEQ multiplex PCR, and TCRdb holds only the in-frame ones, with some missing. The repertoire holds tens of thousands of clones, with around 89% as singletons. Sample: peripheral blood, taken after pregnancy. This TCR was sampled from a female donor in good health, enrolled as a control in a pregnancy study.

The CDR3 loop is CASSQVAGGNNEQFF. CDR3 in DNA: TGTGCCAGCAGCCAAGTAGCGGGGGGAAACAATGAGCAGTTCTTC. This chain connects TRBV14 to TRBJ2-1; 10 nucleotides align to TRBD2. The length of the CDR3 is 15 residues. Germline CDR1 SGHDN, CDR2 FVKESK. Unmatched junction bases numbered 2, after V lost 1 base and J lost 5 bases.